What follows is one T cell receptor (beta chain) and its context. The data originate from a study of blood T cell repertoires in COVID-19. On the study more broadly: Samples taken during acute and convalescent COVID-19 were collected in the United States, Italy and Spain. T cells, B-cell-depleted T cells, or PBMCs provided the cDNA or gDNA that served as material.

In the authors' methods: Amplification of reference gene primers was used by the study to estimate nucleated cell counts. Here immunoSEQ multiplex PCR was the method, and the copy in TCRdb shows in-frame clones only, minus some. From that table come the V and J calls and clone size; the DNA was used to work out D and trimming. The table lists around 95,000 clones, 85% of them singletons, with about an eighth in the top ten. Looked up from germline, CDR1 is KGHSY and CDR2 is FQNENV. This CDR3 comprises 16 residues. V was cut by 0 bases and J by 10 bases, with 16 bases left in between. This TCR was recovered from a man aged 50-59 years with active or convalescent COVID-19. The J gene is TRBJ1-6, the V gene TRBV16; tentatively, D is TRBD1 (5 bases). Sequenced sample: peripheral blood. In DNA form, the CDR3 reads TGTGCCAGCAGCCAATCTGACAGAAAAGCGGGGTCACCCCTCCACTTT. Residues: CASSQSDRKAGSPLHF.